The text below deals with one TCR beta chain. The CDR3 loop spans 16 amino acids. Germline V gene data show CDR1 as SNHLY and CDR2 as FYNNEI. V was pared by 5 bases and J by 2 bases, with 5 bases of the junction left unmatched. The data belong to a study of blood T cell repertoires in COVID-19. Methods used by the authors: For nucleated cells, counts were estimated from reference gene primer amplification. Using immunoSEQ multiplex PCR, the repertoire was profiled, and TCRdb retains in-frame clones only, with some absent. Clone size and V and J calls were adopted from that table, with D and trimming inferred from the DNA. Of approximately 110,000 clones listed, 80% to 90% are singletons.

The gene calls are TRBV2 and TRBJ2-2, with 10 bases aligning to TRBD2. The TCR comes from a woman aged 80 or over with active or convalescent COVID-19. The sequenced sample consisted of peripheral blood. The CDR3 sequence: CASSLLAGLNTGELFF. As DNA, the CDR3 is TGTGCCAGCAGTCTACTAGCGGGGCTTAACACCGGGGAGCTGTTTTTT.